In its sample, the clone carrying this T cell receptor (beta chain) ranks as large. Its antigen is unidentified. Sequencing used immunoSEQ multiplex PCR; TCRdb keeps in-frame clones, though not all of them. The data contain more than 450 clones, about 40% of them singletons. The sample originates from a study of CXCR4 blockade with PD-1 therapy in pancreatic cancer. Study results and limitations: Tumors were clonally expanded, mean about 0.14 versus 0.05 in healthy blood.

The specimen was tumor tissue. The origin of this receptor is a human donor with pancreatic ductal adenocarcinoma.

CDR3 in amino acids: CASWTPQASGNTIYF. The CDR3 nucleotides are TGTGCCAGCTGGACCCCACAGGCCTCTGGAAACACCATATATTTT. V and J are TRBV6-8 and TRBJ1-3; TRBD1 might be the D (5 bases). Trimming cost V 8 bases and J 0 bases, with 14 bases left between them. Germline V gene lookup returns CDR1 MNHGY and CDR2 SAAAGT. The CDR3 is made up of 15 amino acids.